The present TCR beta chain was sequenced within a study of blood T cell repertoires in COVID-19. In the study's own analysis: By means of reference gene primer amplification, nucleated cell counts were estimated. The repertoire was sequenced with immunoSEQ multiplex PCR; TCRdb's copy has only in-frame clones and lacks some. V, J and clone size were drawn from that table, and D and trimming were deduced from the DNA. The sample includes 200,000 to 250,000 clones, 82% of them seen just once. Seattle participants joined during active infection and were tracked over time. With 0 bases clipped from V and 2 bases from J, the junction kept 12 bases outside the gene matches. Germline V gene data show CDR1 as LNHNV and CDR2 as YYDKDF (reference sequence). The CDR3 contains 19 residues.

This sequence was found in a woman between 70 and 85 years old with COVID-19, enrolled during active disease. The sample was peripheral blood. The chain recombines TRBV15 with TRBJ2-3; 9 bases match TRBD2. The CDR3 sequence: CATSRDIAGASGYTDTQYF. The CDR3 nucleotides read TGTGCCACCAGCAGAGATATAGCGGGAGCTAGCGGTTACACAGATACGCAGTATTTT.